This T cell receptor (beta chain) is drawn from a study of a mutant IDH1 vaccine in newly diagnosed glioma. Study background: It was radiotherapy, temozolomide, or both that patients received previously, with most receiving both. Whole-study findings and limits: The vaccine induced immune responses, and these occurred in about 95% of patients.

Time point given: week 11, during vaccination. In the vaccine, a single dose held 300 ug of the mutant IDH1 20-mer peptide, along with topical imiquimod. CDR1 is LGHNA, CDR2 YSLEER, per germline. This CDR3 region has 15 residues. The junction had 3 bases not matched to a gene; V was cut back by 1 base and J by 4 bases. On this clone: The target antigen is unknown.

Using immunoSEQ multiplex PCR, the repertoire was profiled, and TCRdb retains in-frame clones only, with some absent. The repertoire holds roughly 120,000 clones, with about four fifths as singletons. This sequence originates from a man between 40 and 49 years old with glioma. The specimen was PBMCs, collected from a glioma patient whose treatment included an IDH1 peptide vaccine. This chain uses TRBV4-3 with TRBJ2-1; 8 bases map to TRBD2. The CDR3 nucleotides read TGCGCCAGCAGCCAAGGGGCTAGCGGGTACAATGAGCAGTTCTTC. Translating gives CASSQGASGYNEQFF.